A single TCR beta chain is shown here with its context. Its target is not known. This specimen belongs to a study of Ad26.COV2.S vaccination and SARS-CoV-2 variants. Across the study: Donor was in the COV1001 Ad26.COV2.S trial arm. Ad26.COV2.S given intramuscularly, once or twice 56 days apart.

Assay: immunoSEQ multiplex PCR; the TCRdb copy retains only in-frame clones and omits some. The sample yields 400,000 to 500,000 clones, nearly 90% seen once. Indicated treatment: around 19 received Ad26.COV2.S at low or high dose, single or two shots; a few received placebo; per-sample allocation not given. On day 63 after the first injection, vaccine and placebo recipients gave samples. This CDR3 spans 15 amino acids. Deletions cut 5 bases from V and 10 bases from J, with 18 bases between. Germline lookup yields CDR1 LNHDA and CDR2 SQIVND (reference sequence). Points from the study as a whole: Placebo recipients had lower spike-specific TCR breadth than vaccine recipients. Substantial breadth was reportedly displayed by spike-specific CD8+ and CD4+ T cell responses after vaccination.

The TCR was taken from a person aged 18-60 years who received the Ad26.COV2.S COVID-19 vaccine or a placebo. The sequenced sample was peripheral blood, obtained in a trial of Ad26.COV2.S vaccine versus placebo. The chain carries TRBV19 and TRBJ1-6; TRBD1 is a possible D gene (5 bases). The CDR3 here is CASSSRTFGGSPLHF. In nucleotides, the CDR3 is TGTGCCAGTAGTTCCCGGACTTTCGGGGGATCACCCCTCCACTTT.